This TCR beta chain is drawn from a study of T-cell reconstitution after alpha-beta-depleted transplantation in children. A TCRbeta library incorporating unique molecular identifiers was prepared. One entry per CDR3 protein, called by TCRdb with MiXCR from the PCR reads. The repertoire holds fewer than 700,000 distinct CDR3 sequences, with approximately 12% as singletons. The study's findings and limits: It was newly produced T cells that mostly accounted for T-cell counts and diversity one year after transplant. For some patients, TCRbeta diversity was high at day 60 because of recipient T cells and thymic progenitors that survived.

The CDR3 runs to 13 residues. Trimming at V came to 8 bases and at J to 2 bases, leaving 3 bases not matched to a gene. This clonotype was recorded at least ten times. As yet, its antigen is unknown. This clonotype was sampled from a male patient aged 10 to 17 who had a stem cell transplant for acute myeloid leukemia, so the T cells may come from the graft donor. The sequencing used PBMCs, mostly from graft donor cells, collected 360 days after TCRalphabeta/CD19-depleted stem cell transplant. J is TRBJ2-1 and V is TRBV12-3 or TRBV12-4, with 7 nucleotides matching TRBD2. CDR3 protein: CASDGRPYNEQFF. CDR3 bases: TGTGCCAGCGACGGGAGGCCCTACAATGAGCAGTTCTTC.